The 5 T cell receptor beta chains presented below share a single source sample, sequenced in a study of response to subunit inactivated influenza vaccine. MiXCR, run by TCRdb on the RT-PCR reads, gives a single entry per CDR3 protein. The sample lists around 850,000 distinct CDR3 sequences, roughly 20% occurring once. The sample in question was PBMCs from blood, obtained 5 to 6 days after vaccination. The source of these receptors is a man aged 45-65 years who received an inactivated influenza vaccine.

The chain joins TRBV4-1 to TRBJ1-4; no definite D call. The CDR3 extends over 15 amino acids. V shed 2 bases and J shed 8 bases, with 15 bases lying between them. Germline-derived CDR1 and CDR2 are MGHRA and YSYEKL. CDR3 nucleotides: TGCGCCAGCAGCCAACCCCCCGTGGGAAAGGAAAAACTGTTTTTT. This encodes CASSQPPVGKEKLFF.

V is TRBV10-3 and J is TRBJ2-2; D could derive from TRBD1 or TRBD2 (6 bases each). This CDR3 region has 13 residues. Germline lookup yields CDR1 ENHRY and CDR2 SYGVKD. V gave up 6 bases and J gave up 6 bases, with 11 bases separating them. The chain's CDR3 is CAIRGGLAGELFF. CDR3 nucleotides: TGTGCCATCAGGGGGGGCTTGGCCGGGGAGCTGTTTTTT.

This clonotype was recorded a few times. The chain joins TRBV7-2 to TRBJ2-5; no clear D. V was pared by 1 base and J by 2 bases, with 17 bases between. This CDR3 has 17 amino acids. CDR1 and CDR2 (germline): SGHTA, FQGNSA. The CDR3 here is CASSLGQRNRVQETQYF. CDR3 nucleotide sequence: TGTGCCAGCAGCTTAGGGCAGAGAAATCGGGTACAAGAGACCCAGTACTTC.

This clonotype was found a few times. V gene TRBV10-1 combines with J gene TRBJ1-2, with D unclear. The CDR3 contains 11 residues. Trimming pared 5 bases from V and 5 bases from J, leaving 6 bases between. Germline assignment: CDR1 WNHNN and CDR2 SYGVQD (reference sequence). This CDR3 reads CASSMGYGYTF. CDR3 bases: TGCGCCAGCAGTATGGGATATGGCTACACCTTC.

This clonotype was recorded many times. An end of the junction does not agree with germline; a read error may underlie this. The rearrangement joins TRBV24-1 to TRBJ2-1; 7 bases map to TRBD2. Germline CDR1 KGHDR, CDR2 SFDVKD. The CDR3 contains 16 residues. The CDR3 here is CATSGLGEGSYNEQFF. CDR3 nucleotides: TGTGCCACCAGTGGTTTGGGGGAGGGCTCCTACAATGAGCAGTTCTTC.